This section outlines one T cell receptor beta chain sequence together with its context. Its antigen is not identified. The sample originates from a study of blood T cells in healthy people across ages. V lost 4 bases, J lost 1 base, and 18 bases lay in between. Germline assignment: CDR1 MGHRA and CDR2 YSYEKL. The CDR3 contains 17 residues. Those donating, healthy Caucasian individuals from Russia, were aged roughly 6 to 90. Whole-study findings and limits: TCR beta diversity tracked closely with naive T cell percentage.

A second 7 to 11 cycle PCR used barcoded and J-beta primers. TCRdb passed the 5' RACE reads through MiXCR, listing each CDR3 protein once. The profile shows about 640,000 distinct CDR3 sequences, roughly 53% of them singletons. Sample: blood. The chain recombines TRBV4-1 with TRBJ2-3; D gene uncertain. The source of this sequence is a man in his sixties in good health. The CDR3 DNA sequence: TGCGCCAGCAGCCGCCCCGGAGCACGGCCACGCACAGATACGCAGTATTTT. Translating gives CASSRPGARPRTDTQYF.